These 11 T cell receptor beta chains were sequenced from one sample in a study of control samples from healthy donors and cancer patients. The protocol was immunoSEQ multiplex PCR, while the TCRdb copy is restricted to in-frame clones and leaves out a portion. The sample gives some 250,000 clones, about 80% of which show up once; 10% to 15% is in the top ten. The sample taken for sequencing was PBMCs. These receptors originate from a woman aged 55-75 years with lung cancer.

This clone occurred a few times. The chain has TRBV19 and TRBJ1-5; D uncertain. Per germline, CDR1 LNHDA and CDR2 SQIVND (reference sequence). The CDR3 has 15 amino acids. Trimming stripped 5 bases from V and 0 bases from J, with 11 bases between. This chain's CDR3 is CASSPRTSSNQPQHF. CDR3 nucleotide sequence: TGTGCCAGTAGTCCACGGACTAGTAGCAATCAGCCCCAGCATTTT. The variable domain in full, with the rest retrieved from reference TRBV19 and TRBJ1-5, is DGGITQSPKYLFRKEGQNVTLSCEQNLNHDAMYWYRQDPGQGLRLIYYSQIVNDFQKGDIAEGYSVSREKKESFPLTVTSAQKNPTAFYLCASSPRTSSNQPQHFGDGTRLSIL.

The chain has TRBV3-1 (or the pseudogene TRBV3-2) and TRBJ2-5; tentatively, D is TRBD2 (5 bases). CDR3 size: 15 residues. Trimming cost V 4 bases and J 4 bases, with 16 bases left between them. Germline V gene lookup returns CDR1 LGHDT and CDR2 YNNKEL (reference sequence). The CDR3 sequence: CASSRGLNGGETQYF. DNA of the CDR3: TGTGCCAGCAGCCGGGGATTAAATGGAGGAGAGACCCAGTACTTC.

The chain recombines TRBV24-1 with TRBJ2-1; TRBD2 agrees at 7 bases. The CDR3 covers 16 residues. V trimming: 1 base; J trimming: 5 bases; junction bases outside the gene matches: 7. Germline CDR1 and CDR2: KGHDR and SFDVKD. The CDR3 bases are TGTGCCACCAGTGATTTTCGGGCTAGCGGCAACAATGAGCAGTTCTTC. This gives the protein CATSDFRASGNNEQFF.

The chain has TRBV2 and TRBJ1-6; D remains unclear. CDR1 is SNHLY, CDR2 FYNNEI, per germline. This CDR3 is built from 15 residues. V was shortened by 3 bases and J by 0 bases, with 6 bases between the two germline ends. As DNA, the CDR3 is TGTGCCAGCAGTGACAGGAGCTCCTATAATTCACCCCTCCACTTT. Amino acid sequence: CASSDRSSYNSPLHF.

On this clone itself: The same CDR3 is also encoded by other DNA sequences in this sample. The chain uses TRBV5-6 and TRBJ2-1, with TRBD2 identical over 7 bases. This CDR3 has 14 residues. Germline loops: CDR1 SGHDT, CDR2 YYEEEE. V shed 2 bases, J shed 1 base, and the junction held 0 bases outside the gene matches. CDR3: CASSFGGSYNEQFF. DNA for the CDR3: TGTGCCAGCAGCTTCGGGGGGTCCTACAATGAGCAGTTCTTC.

The rearrangement uses TRBV6-5 and TRBJ1-6; TRBD1 is a possible D gene (5 bases). The CDR3 spans 14 residues. V was trimmed by 6 bases and J by 10 bases, leaving 16 bases between them. Germline V gene sequence: CDR1 MNHEY, CDR2 SVGAGI. DNA of the CDR3: TGTGCCAGCAGCCCCATGGGTGACAGATCACCCCTCCACTTT. It translates to CASSPMGDRSPLHF.

The chain recombines TRBV10-3 with TRBJ1-1; unclear D gene. The V gene's germline CDR1 is ENHRY and CDR2 SYGVKD. This CDR3 comprises 13 residues. Trimming removed 2 bases from V and 1 base from J, with 5 bases in between. The CDR3 DNA reads TGTGCCATCAGTGAGGATAGGAACACTGAAGCTTTCTTT. Translating gives CAISEDRNTEAFF.

This clone has just one count. CDR3 bases: TGTGCCAGCAGCGGGGGACAGGGATACACCGGGGAGCTGTTTTTT. Protein: CASSGGQGYTGELFF. The chain joins TRBV7-8 to TRBJ2-2; TRBD1 matches 9 bases. The CDR3 is 15 amino acids. Per the germline V gene, CDR1 is SGHVS and CDR2 is FQNEAQ. J lost 3 bases, V lost 5 bases, and 4 bases had no gene match.

The chain is built from TRBV9 and TRBJ1-4, with D possibly matching TRBD1 (5 bases). The CDR3 runs 15 residues. The V and J ends lost 0 bases and 8 bases respectively, with 14 bases between them. Germline lookup yields CDR1 SGDLS and CDR2 YYNGEE. CDR3 in amino acids: CASSVVDRIGEKLFF. As DNA, the CDR3 is TGTGCCAGCAGCGTAGTAGACAGAATCGGCGAAAAACTGTTTTTT.

The chain is built from TRBV3-1 (or the pseudogene TRBV3-2) and TRBJ2-3; 8 bases are a match to TRBD1. Trimming took 4 bases from V and 4 from J; bases not matched to a gene: 16. CDR3 length: 18 residues. Per the germline V gene, CDR1 is LGHDT and CDR2 is YNNKEL (reference sequence). As DNA, the CDR3 is TGTGCCAGCAGCCTTGCGACAGGGGTCCTCGAAGCAGCAGATACGCAGTATTTT. This gives the protein CASSLATGVLEAADTQYF.

Here the CDR3 reads CASSLEAAKGNTIYF. The DNA of the CDR3 is TGCGCCAGCAGCTTGGAGGCTGCGAAAGGAAACACCATATATTTT. V is TRBV5-1 and J is TRBJ1-3; D not certain. The CDR3 runs 15 residues. The V end lost 0 bases, the J end lost 4 bases, and 11 bases lay between the germline ends. Germline CDR1 reads SGHRS; CDR2 reads YFSETQ.